These 9 T cell receptor beta chains share one sample of origin, sequenced in a study of human T cells and chemical hapten exposure. TCRdb redid the calling of the RACE reads with MiXCR, one entry per CDR3 protein. The table lists 35,000 to 50,000 distinct CDR3 sequences, more than 9% of them singletons. Time point specified: pre-sensitization, week 0. As for treatment: therapeutic diphenylcyclopropenone sensitization with weekly scalp DPC. Sequenced material: whole blood, taken in connection with sensitization to the hapten diphenylcyclopropenone (DPC). These receptors originate from a man aged 30-40 years with alopecia areata. Some clones in this sample may be carry-over from other donors' samples.

This clonotype was seen more than once but under ten times. This chain links TRBV6-2 or TRBV6-3 with TRBJ2-7; 15 bases align to TRBD2. The CDR3 is made up of 17 amino acids. Germline trimming cut 5 bases from V and 5 bases from J; bases unmatched to any gene: 10. Germline V gene data show CDR1 as MNHEY and CDR2 as SVGEGT. This CDR3 reads CASSRANGLAGGNEQYV. Written as DNA, the CDR3 is TGTGCCAGCAGTCGCGCGAATGGACTAGCGGGAGGGAACGAGCAGTACGTC.

The table lists this clonotype with many counts. The J gene is TRBJ2-3, the V gene TRBV7-9; TRBD2 might be the D (5 bases). Germline CDR1 is SEHNR and CDR2 is FQNEAQ (reference sequence). The CDR3 runs 16 residues. V lost 4 bases and J 1 base, leaving 15 bases between the germline ends. CDR3 residues: CASSSISAAGTDTQYF. The CDR3, as DNA: TGTGCCAGCAGCTCCATTAGCGCAGCGGGCACAGATACGCAGTATTTT.

This clonotype has at least ten counts. The rearrangement links TRBV5-1 to TRBJ2-1; a possible D gene is TRBD1 (6 bases). CDR1 and CDR2 (germline): SGHRS, YFSETQ. Trimming stripped 5 bases from V and 9 bases from J, with 21 bases between. The CDR3 extends over 15 amino acids. The CDR3 sequence: CASSRDRGHYSEQFF. CDR3 DNA sequence: TGCGCCAGCAGTCGAGATAGGGGACATTATAGTGAGCAGTTCTTC.

The chain uses TRBV5-4 and TRBJ1-2, with a weak D call TRBD1 (5 bases). The V gene lost 4 bases and the J gene lost 4 bases, with 20 bases spanning the gap. The CDR3 is 16 residues long. Germline assignment: CDR1 SGHNT and CDR2 YYREEE (reference sequence). This CDR3 reads CASSPRDGIPPYGYTF. Written as DNA, the CDR3 is TGTGCCAGCAGCCCAAGGGACGGAATTCCCCCCTATGGCTACACCTTC.

This clonotype showed up many times. This chain joins TRBV11-3 and TRBJ1-2; perhaps TRBD1 as D (5 bases). With 5 bases removed from V and 1 base from J, the gap between germline ends came to 14 bases. The germline gives CDR1 SGHNT, CDR2 YENEEA. The CDR3 spans 15 residues. CDR3 sequence: CASSPRDGLNYGYTF. CDR3 nucleotides: TGTGCCAGCAGCCCCCGGGACGGTCTTAACTATGGCTACACCTTC.

The table lists this clonotype with many counts. This rearrangement joins TRBV6-2 or TRBV6-3 to TRBJ2-7; D ambiguous. The germline CDR1 and CDR2 sequences are MNHEY and SVGEGT. The CDR3 runs to 12 residues. Trimming cost V 5 bases and J 0 bases, with 5 bases left between them. In DNA form, the CDR3 reads TGTGCCAGCAGTCCGGCCTCCTACGAGCAGTACTTC. Amino acid sequence: CASSPASYEQYF.

This clonotype was detected many times. The rearrangement uses TRBV12-3 or TRBV12-4 and TRBJ2-7; TRBD2 matches 14 bases. Trimming removed 5 bases from V and 6 bases from J; junction bases left unmatched: 12. The CDR3 totals 17 residues. The CDR3 loop reads CASSPRAPGLAGVEQYF. Here the CDR3 DNA reads TGTGCCAGCAGTCCACGAGCTCCGGGACTAGCGGGGGTCGAGCAGTACTTC.

In this sample, this clonotype turned up many times. The chain employs TRBV6-6 and TRBJ2-5, with unresolved D. The CDR3 totals 9 residues. V lost 8 bases to trimming and J lost 5 bases, with 3 bases between them. Germline V lookup: CDR1 MNHNY, CDR2 SVGAGI (reference sequence). In nucleotides, the CDR3 is TGTGCCAGCGGGGAGACCCAGTACTTC. Its translation is CASGETQYF.

This chain joins TRBV4-3 and TRBJ2-7; 10 nucleotides line up with TRBD2. Per germline, CDR1 LGHNA and CDR2 YSLEER. The CDR3 totals 18 residues. The CDR3 loop reads CYSMSSSQEAGGPDEQYV. CDR3 DNA: TGCTATTCTATGTCCAGCAGCCAAGAAGCGGGAGGGCCTGACGAGCAGTACGTC.